This T cell receptor (beta chain) was sequenced in a study of CD8+ T cells in alopecia areata. Germline V lookup: CDR1 SNHLY, CDR2 FYNNEI. The J segment lost 6 bases and the V segment lost 1 base, leaving 5 bases of the junction unmatched. This CDR3 contains 16 residues. The authors extracted RNA and reverse transcribed it into cDNA as the sequencing template. The assay was immunoSEQ multiplex PCR, and TCRdb's table has in-frame clones only and misses some. Here the sample spans over 150,000 clones, around three fifths being singletons. The specimen comprised CD4+ T cells sorted from blood, sampled at week 0. The sequence was obtained from a human donor with alopecia areata. This chain connects TRBV2 to TRBJ2-2, with 10 positions matching TRBD1. The CDR3 sequence is CASSEEGTGDSGELFF. Written as DNA, the CDR3 is TGTGCCAGCAGTGAAGAAGGGACAGGGGACTCCGGGGAGCTGTTTTTT.